This T cell receptor (beta chain) was identified during a study of cytomegalovirus exposure and HLA in healthy donors. General observations from the study: The authors later found TCR association rates varying by HLA locus, with DRB1 most and HLA-C fewest. Among TCR sequences, most were rare, though some public TCRs appeared in many donors. Evidence from a later analysis indicated that most CMV-associated TCR beta chains looked HLA-restricted. It was reported in a later analysis that an Asian-associated ancestry cluster showed fewer N-insertions than the roughly 620-donor mean.

In the PCR, 60 Vbeta and 13 Jbeta primers were used. The assay was immunoSEQ multiplex PCR, and TCRdb's table has in-frame clones only and misses some. The table has about 180,000 clones, approximately 81% seen once; the top ten hold around 0.97%. In the case of this clone: Its cognate antigen is unknown. This sample includes further DNA sequences coding for the same CDR3.

Deletions cut 0 bases from V and 9 bases from J, with 10 bases between. CDR1 is SGDLS, CDR2 YYNGEE, per germline. The CDR3 spans 13 residues. The specimen was PBMCs. This TCR was recovered from a man aged 25 to 40 in good health and CMV-seronegative. The chain carries TRBV9 and TRBJ2-1, with D maybe TRBD1 (5 bases). CDR3 protein: CASSVGQGSEQFF. The CDR3 nucleotides read TGTGCCAGCAGCGTAGGGCAGGGCAGTGAGCAGTTCTTC.